This T cell receptor beta chain was documented in a study of T-cell memory formation after mild COVID-19. At the level of the study: For the most part, TCR clusters were specific to one donor.

Regarding the study as a whole: The study found contracting CD4+ clones mainly in CM and EM and contracting CD8+ clones in EMRA.

This clonotype was seen a handful of times. The antigen remains unidentified. The V and J ends lost 5 bases and 5 bases respectively, with 16 bases between them. Germline V gives CDR1 SEHNR, CDR2 FQNEAQ (reference sequence). The CDR3 has 14 residues. TCRdb analysed the 5' RACE reads with MiXCR anew, one entry per CDR3 protein. Among about 340,000 distinct CDR3 sequences, 13% were seen once, and the ten largest hold about a fifth. J is TRBJ2-7 and V is TRBV7-9; D may match TRBD1 or TRBD2 (6 bases each). Sequences were obtained from PBMCs or a T cell subset sorted from them (not recorded which). The clonotype was recovered from a man in his late teens or twenties who had mild COVID-19 (a few samples of this study predate the infection). Cell type and time point are not known. The CDR3 DNA follows: TGTGCCAGCAGCGCGAAGACAGGAGGGAACGAGCAGTACTTC. It codes for CASSAKTGGNEQYF.